This T cell receptor (beta chain) was identified during a study of T-cell reconstitution after alpha-beta-depleted transplantation in children. Preparing the TCRbeta library involved the use of unique molecular identifiers. MiXCR, run by TCRdb on the PCR reads, gives a single entry per CDR3 protein. The table lists some 500,000 distinct CDR3 sequences, around 19% of them singletons, with less than 4% in the top ten. Looked up from germline, CDR1 is SGHDN and CDR2 is FVKESK. The germline V and J ends were trimmed by 4 bases and 2 bases, with 14 bases remaining between them. The CDR3 runs 15 residues. The sequence derives from a human donor who donated a stem cell graft to a child with acute lymphoblastic leukemia. The sequencing used PBMCs from the stem cell graft donor, collected from the stem cell graft. This chain joins TRBV14 and TRBJ2-5; D is unclear. The CDR3 protein is CASSPYMGFQETQYF. For the CDR3, the DNA is TGTGCCAGCAGCCCCTATATGGGGTTTCAAGAGACCCAGTACTTC.